This T cell receptor (beta chain) was sequenced during a study of regulatory T cells in long-lasting Graves disease. Study findings and constraints: It was possible that the small sample size reduced accuracy.

V was shortened by 10 bases and J by 3 bases, with 15 bases between the two germline ends. Germline-derived CDR1 and CDR2 are KGHSH and LQKENI. The CDR3 runs 13 residues. This clonotype was detected only a few times. Its antigen is not known. Specified time point: newly diagnosed GD, antithyroid drugs for less than 3 months. Scientists built the TCR library using RNA that was extracted from PBMCs. The patients included were those that came from an endocrinology department in Xi'an, China. Investigators prepared the TCR beta libraries by applying iRepertoire HTBI primers and Arm-PCR of CDR3 regions. Using its own MiXCR run on the multiplex PCR reads, TCRdb lists one record per CDR3 protein. This table holds some 220,000 distinct CDR3 sequences, approximately 18% found once. The same data also went into a second study, on T cells in Graves' hyperthyroidism and ophthalmopathy. This second study notes: The study enrolled patients aged 18 to 65 with newly diagnosed hyperthyroidism of under 2 months' duration. Carried out on the TCR CDR3, a first-round RT-PCR used the HTBI primer set.

Here the sequenced sample was peripheral blood mononuclear cells (PBMCs), taken at new diagnosis, from a patient treated with antithyroid drugs. This clonotype was sampled from a woman aged 25 to 45 with Graves disease. The chain has TRBV18 and TRBJ1-1, with a weak D call TRBD1 (6 bases). CDR3 in amino acids: CATQQGPDTEAFF. The CDR3 nucleotides read TGTGCCACCCAACAGGGCCCCGACACTGAAGCTTTCTTT.